Listed below are T cell receptor beta chains from one sample, sequenced in a study of neurological immune-mediated disorders. TCRdb reanalysed the 5' RACE reads using MiXCR and keeps one entry per CDR3 protein. The sample lists 30,000 or so distinct CDR3 sequences; about 15% were seen once. Sequenced sample: PBMCs. The source of these receptors is a man aged 65 to 79 in good health. CDR3s include the opening cysteine and the closing phenylalanine or tryptophan. Each record gives: V gene, D gene, J gene, CDR3 protein. A D gene is named only where the DNA matches it firmly.

V gene: TRBV5-5; D gene: TRBD1; J gene: TRBJ2-2; CDR3 protein: CATSSGTGRAGEQFF
V gene: TRBV6-5; D gene: .; J gene: TRBJ1-6; CDR3 protein: CASSNRAYNSPLHF
V gene: TRBV20-1; D gene: .; J gene: TRBJ1-1; CDR3 protein: CSARDHRQGVTEAFF
V gene: TRBV10-3; D gene: .; J gene: TRBJ2-2; CDR3 protein: CAIGFGEVYTGELFF
V gene: TRBV29-1; D gene: .; J gene: TRBJ1-3; CDR3 protein: CSVAGDAGNTIYF
V gene: TRBV7-2; D gene: .; J gene: TRBJ2-7; CDR3 protein: CASSLSSWGEQYF
V gene: TRBV5-1; D gene: TRBD1; J gene: TRBJ2-2; CDR3 protein: CASSGQQGGTGELFF
V gene: TRBV5-6; D gene: TRBD1; J gene: TRBJ2-5; CDR3 protein: CASSLAGQGNSLRAQYF
V gene: TRBV11-2; D gene: .; J gene: TRBJ2-5; CDR3 protein: CASSLSIETQYF
V gene: TRBV5-1; D gene: .; J gene: TRBJ2-1; CDR3 protein: CASSLGGDNEQFF
V gene: TRBV18; D gene: .; J gene: TRBJ2-7; CDR3 protein: CASSPVEYPAYEQYF
V gene: TRBV5-1; D gene: TRBD2; J gene: TRBJ2-1; CDR3 protein: CASSWNGRAGDNEQFF
V gene: TRBV11-2; D gene: TRBD1; J gene: TRBJ2-1; CDR3 protein: CASSLGYNRGHF
V gene: TRBV12-3/TRBV12-4; D gene: .; J gene: TRBJ1-5; CDR3 protein: CASSSDIVQPQHF
V gene: TRBV5-1; D gene: .; J gene: TRBJ2-2; CDR3 protein: CASSLYGGQTGELFF
V gene: TRBV7-2; D gene: .; J gene: TRBJ2-7; CDR3 protein: CASSPGLGQYF
V gene: TRBV9; D gene: .; J gene: TRBJ2-7; CDR3 protein: CASSVEGTASPYEQYF
V gene: TRBV5-1; D gene: .; J gene: TRBJ1-6; CDR3 protein: CASSLTGMRNSPLHF
V gene: TRBV20-1; D gene: .; J gene: TRBJ2-3; CDR3 protein: CSARAADITDTQYF
V gene: TRBV12-3/TRBV12-4; D gene: .; J gene: TRBJ1-1; CDR3 protein: CASSIIRGVGTEAFF
V gene: TRBV7-9; D gene: .; J gene: TRBJ1-2; CDR3 protein: CASSLARNYGYTF
V gene: TRBV11-2; D gene: TRBD2; J gene: TRBJ2-2; CDR3 protein: CASSLARTSGRAGELFF
V gene: TRBV7-9; D gene: TRBD1; J gene: TRBJ2-3; CDR3 protein: CASSTIYRGPTDTQYF
V gene: TRBV12-3/TRBV12-4; D gene: .; J gene: TRBJ1-2; CDR3 protein: CARPEGQSSSTF
V gene: TRBV5-1; D gene: .; J gene: TRBJ1-2; CDR3 protein: CASSGDVGGYGYTF
V gene: TRBV27; D gene: .; J gene: TRBJ1-5; CDR3 protein: CASSFTGPSNQPQHF
V gene: TRBV20-1; D gene: .; J gene: TRBJ2-3; CDR3 protein: CSARPPKGSYTDTQYF
V gene: TRBV28; D gene: TRBD2; J gene: TRBJ2-3; CDR3 protein: CASSSGLAGPSDTQYF
V gene: TRBV6-1; D gene: TRBD1; J gene: TRBJ1-2; CDR3 protein: CASDTGESYGYTF
V gene: TRBV29-1; D gene: TRBD1; J gene: TRBJ1-1; CDR3 protein: CSVGGDSKRGAFF
V gene: TRBV7-2; D gene: TRBD2; J gene: TRBJ2-1; CDR3 protein: CASSLVGGGAYNEQFF
V gene: TRBV20-1; D gene: .; J gene: TRBJ1-1; CDR3 protein: CSAMVRGEAFF
V gene: TRBV6-2/TRBV6-3; D gene: TRBD2; J gene: TRBJ2-1; CDR3 protein: CASSWGSALRGGREQFF
V gene: TRBV5-1; D gene: .; J gene: TRBJ2-1; CDR3 protein: CASSTDSFLEQFF
V gene: TRBV20-1; D gene: TRBD2; J gene: TRBJ2-1; CDR3 protein: CSARDGTSGYNEQFF
V gene: TRBV7-2; D gene: TRBD1; J gene: TRBJ1-2; CDR3 protein: CASSLELGTGGAPPGYTF
V gene: TRBV20-1; D gene: TRBD1; J gene: TRBJ2-2; CDR3 protein: CSAPGTGTTVELFF
V gene: TRBV29-1; D gene: TRBD2; J gene: TRBJ2-1; CDR3 protein: CSVPSTSGSEQFF
V gene: TRBV20-1; D gene: .; J gene: TRBJ2-3; CDR3 protein: CSALRPSANTQYF
V gene: TRBV20-1; D gene: TRBD1; J gene: TRBJ2-5; CDR3 protein: CSAPKQGAETHYF